This TCR beta chain comes out of a study of blood T cell repertoires in COVID-19. Overall study: Material from acute and convalescent COVID-19 was sourced from the United States, Italy and Spain. In each case, the material was cDNA or gDNA derived from T cells, B-cell-depleted T cells, or PBMCs.

This CDR3 is built from 16 residues. V dropped 3 bases and J dropped 4; count of bases not matched to a gene: 8. CDR1 and CDR2 (germline): LNHDA, SQIVND (reference sequence). The table lists this clone with a few counts. As processed by the authors: The authors estimated nucleated cell counts from reference gene primer amplification. Repertoires were generated with immunoSEQ multiplex PCR, while TCRdb's copy carries only in-frame clones and drops some. That table furnishes V, J and clone size, whereas the DNA furnished D and trimming. The top ten clones hold 10% to 15% of a sample with roughly 160,000 clones, over 70% of them seen once. Recovered status in Cohort 3 required two negative PCRs, clearance, or symptom resolution.

The chain uses TRBV19 and TRBJ2-1; 8 bases agree with TRBD1. The sequence derives from a woman in her sixties who had recovered from COVID-19. Sequencing input: PBMCs or T cells enriched from blood (not recorded which). CDR3 loop: CASSISRTGPYNEQFF. The CDR3 DNA reads TGTGCCAGTAGTATTTCCCGGACAGGGCCGTACAATGAGCAGTTCTTC.